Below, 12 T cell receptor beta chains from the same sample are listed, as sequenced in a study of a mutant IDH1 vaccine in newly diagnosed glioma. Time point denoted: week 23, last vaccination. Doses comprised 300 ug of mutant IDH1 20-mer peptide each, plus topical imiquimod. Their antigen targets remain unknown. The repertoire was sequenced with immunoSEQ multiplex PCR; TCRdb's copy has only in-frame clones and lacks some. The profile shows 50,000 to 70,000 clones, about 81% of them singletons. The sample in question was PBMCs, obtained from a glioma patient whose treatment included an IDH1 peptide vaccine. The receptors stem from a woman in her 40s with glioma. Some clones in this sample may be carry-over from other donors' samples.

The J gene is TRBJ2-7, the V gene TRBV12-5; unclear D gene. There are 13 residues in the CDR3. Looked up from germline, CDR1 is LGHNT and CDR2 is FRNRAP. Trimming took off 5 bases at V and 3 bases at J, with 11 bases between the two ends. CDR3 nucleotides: TGTGCTAGTGGTACCGGGCCTAACTACGAGCAGTACTTC. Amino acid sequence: CASGTGPNYEQYF.

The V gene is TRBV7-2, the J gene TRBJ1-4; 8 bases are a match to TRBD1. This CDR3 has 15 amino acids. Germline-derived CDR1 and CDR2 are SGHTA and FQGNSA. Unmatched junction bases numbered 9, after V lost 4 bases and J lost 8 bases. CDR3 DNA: TGTGCCAGCAGCTCTGACAGGGGACCCCCGGAAAAACTGTTTTTT. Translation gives CASSSDRGPPEKLFF.

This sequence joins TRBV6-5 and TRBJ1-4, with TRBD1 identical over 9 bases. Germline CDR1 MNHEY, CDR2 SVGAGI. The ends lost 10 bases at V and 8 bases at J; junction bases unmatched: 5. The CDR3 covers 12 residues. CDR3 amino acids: CATGTGPEKLFF. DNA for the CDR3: TGTGCCACCGGGACAGGGCCCGAAAAACTGTTTTTT.

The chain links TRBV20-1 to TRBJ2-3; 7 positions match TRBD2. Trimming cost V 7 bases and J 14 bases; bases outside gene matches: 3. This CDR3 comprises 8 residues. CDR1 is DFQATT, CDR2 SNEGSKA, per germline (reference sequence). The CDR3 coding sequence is TGCAGTGGGGGGGGTTGGTATTTT. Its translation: CSGGGWYF.

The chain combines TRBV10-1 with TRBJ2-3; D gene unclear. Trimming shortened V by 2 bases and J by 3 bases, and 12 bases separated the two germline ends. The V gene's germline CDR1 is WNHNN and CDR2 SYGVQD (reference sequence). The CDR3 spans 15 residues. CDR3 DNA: TGCGCCAGCAGTGAGACCCCCGATACGACAGATACGCAGTATTTT. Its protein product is CASSETPDTTDTQYF.

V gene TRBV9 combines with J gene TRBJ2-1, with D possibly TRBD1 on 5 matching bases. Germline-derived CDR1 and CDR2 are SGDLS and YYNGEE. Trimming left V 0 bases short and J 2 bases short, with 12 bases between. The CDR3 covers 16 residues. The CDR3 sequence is CASSVEIRVAYNEQFF. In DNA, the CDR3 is TGTGCCAGCAGCGTAGAAATCAGGGTGGCCTACAATGAGCAGTTCTTC.

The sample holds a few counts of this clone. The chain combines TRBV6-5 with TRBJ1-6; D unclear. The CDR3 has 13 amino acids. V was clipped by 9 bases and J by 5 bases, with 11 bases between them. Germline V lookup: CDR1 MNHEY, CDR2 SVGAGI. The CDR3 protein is CASRPGNNSPLHF. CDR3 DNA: TGTGCCAGTCGACCGGGAAATAATTCACCCCTCCACTTT.

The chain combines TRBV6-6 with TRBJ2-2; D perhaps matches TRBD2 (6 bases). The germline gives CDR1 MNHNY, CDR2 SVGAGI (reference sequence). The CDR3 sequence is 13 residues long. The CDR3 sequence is CAQHGGNWGELFF. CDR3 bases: TGTGCGCAGCACGGCGGGAATTGGGGGGAGCTGTTTTTT.

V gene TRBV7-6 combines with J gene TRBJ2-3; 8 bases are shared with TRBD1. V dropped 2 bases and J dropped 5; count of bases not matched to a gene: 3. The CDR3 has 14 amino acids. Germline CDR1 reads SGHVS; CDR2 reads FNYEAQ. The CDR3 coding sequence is TGTGCCAGCAGCTTAAGGACAGGGAAAGATACGCAGTATTTT. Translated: CASSLRTGKDTQYF.

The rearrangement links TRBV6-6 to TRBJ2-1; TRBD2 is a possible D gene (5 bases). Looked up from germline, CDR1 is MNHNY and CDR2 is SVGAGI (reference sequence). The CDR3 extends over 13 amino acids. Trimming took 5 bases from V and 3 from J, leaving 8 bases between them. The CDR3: CASSTTSYNEQFF. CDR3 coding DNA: TGTGCCAGCAGTACAACTAGCTACAATGAGCAGTTCTTC.

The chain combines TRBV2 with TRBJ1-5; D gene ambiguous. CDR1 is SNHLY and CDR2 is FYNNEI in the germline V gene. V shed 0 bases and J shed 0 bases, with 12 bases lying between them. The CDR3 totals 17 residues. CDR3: CASSEAPDQYSNQPQHF. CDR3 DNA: TGTGCCAGCAGTGAAGCCCCGGACCAATATAGCAATCAGCCCCAGCATTTT.

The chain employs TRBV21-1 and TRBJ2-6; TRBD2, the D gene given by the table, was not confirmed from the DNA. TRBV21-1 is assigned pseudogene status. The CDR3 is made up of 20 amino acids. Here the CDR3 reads CASSKKRTSGLNSGANVLTF. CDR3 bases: TGTGCCAGCAGCAAAAAGAGGACTAGCGGGCTCAACTCTGGGGCCAACGTCCTGACTTTC.